This T cell receptor (beta chain) appears in the sequencing data of a study of blood T cell repertoires in COVID-19. For the study at large: The United States, Italy and Spain were the sources of the acute and convalescent COVID-19 samples. Sample material is recorded as cDNA or gDNA derived from T cells, B-cell-depleted T cells, or PBMCs.

In the study's own analysis: Estimates of nucleated cell counts were drawn from the amplification of reference gene primers. The data were produced by immunoSEQ multiplex PCR, yet TCRdb's version contains in-frame clones alone and is incomplete. The D gene and trimming were derived from the DNA, and the V and J assignments and clone size from that table. The table lists tens of thousands of clones, around 90% of them singletons. This clone was recorded only once. CDR1 is ENHRY, CDR2 SYGVKD, per germline. The CDR3 sequence is 17 residues long. V was clipped by 2 bases and J by 2 bases; unmatched bases: 5.

This clonotype was sampled from a human donor in a cohort sampled during active COVID-19. Input material: peripheral blood. V and J are TRBV10-3 and TRBJ2-4; 11 positions agree with TRBD1. This CDR3 is CAISETGTGGSKNIQYF. As DNA, the CDR3 is TGTGCCATCAGTGAGACAGGGACAGGGGGTTCCAAAAACATTCAGTACTTC.